The present entry profiles one TCR beta chain with its context. Produced via immunoSEQ multiplex PCR; TCRdb's table is partial and in-frame only. The table lists over 50,000 clones, 86% of them singletons. V was clipped by 2 bases and J by 10 bases; unmatched bases: 5. Germline CDR1 reads MNHEY; CDR2 reads SVGAGI. The CDR3 has 14 residues. The sample comes from a study of technical replicates of blood from a few donors. The sequence came from a human donor in good health. Some clones in this sample may be carry-over from other donors' samples. Sequenced material: PBMCs. The chain couples TRBV6-5 to TRBJ1-6; 7 nucleotides align to TRBD1. The DNA for the CDR3 is TGTGCCAGCAGTTACGGGGACAGCACATCACCCCTCCACTTT. Translating gives CASSYGDSTSPLHF.